The clone carrying this T cell receptor beta chain was found a few times. Its antigen is unknown. A sample-barcoded 5' primer and a J-beta primer mix were used in a second PCR of about 6 to 11 cycles. From the 5' RACE reads, TCRdb called clonotypes with MiXCR, one entry per CDR3 protein. The table shows about 970,000 distinct CDR3 sequences, with roughly half occurring only once. The data were taken from a study of blood T cells in healthy people across ages. Study summary: Capturing about one barcoded beta molecule per two T cells was achieved by template switching.

Broader study findings: Per million T cells, the diversity of TCR beta decreased roughly linearly as age advanced. Researchers said unsorted PBMCs prevented a conclusive naive versus antigen-experienced comparison.

They isolated at least 6 million PBMCs from each sample. The CDR3 is made up of 18 amino acids. Germline CDR1 SGHRS, CDR2 YFSETQ. Sequencing was performed on blood. This chain connects TRBV5-1 to TRBJ2-4; TRBD2 matches at 8 bases. TRBJ2-7 explains the end of the DNA better; the J call may be wrong. The sequence derives from a woman in her fifties or sixties in good health. CDR3 sequence: CASKSSGTRSLGFYEQYF. The CDR3 region has the DNA TGCGCCAGCAAAAGTTCCGGGACTAGGAGTTTGGGGTTTTACGAGCAGTACTTC.